A selection of T cell receptor beta chains follows, all from one sample in a study of control samples from healthy donors and cancer patients. The repertoire was sequenced with immunoSEQ multiplex PCR; TCRdb's copy has only in-frame clones and lacks some. This table has about 70,000 clones, around 82% appearing once. Input material: blood. Receptors were obtained from a man in his fifties in good health. Both conserved end residues are part of each CDR3. The order of the fields is D gene, clone size, J gene, V gene, CDR3 protein, CDR3 DNA. D genes are given only for firm matches. Some rows mark clone size as missing; the rest say once, few, many or name a class of expanded clone.

TRBD1	once	TRBJ1-1	TRBV28	CASSYIRGLEAFF	TGTGCCAGCAGCTATATCAGGGGGCTTGAGGCTTTCTTT
TRBD1	-	TRBJ1-2	TRBV28	CASGPFVGQGANYGYTF	TGTGCCAGCGGACCGTTTGTCGGACAGGGCGCTAACTATGGCTACACCTTC
-	few	TRBJ1-5	TRBV19	CASSIPGTASAQHF	TGTGCCAGTAGTATCCCAGGGACTGCGTCGGCCCAGCATTTT
-	few	TRBJ1-1	TRBV19	CASSGNRWNTEAFF	TGTGCCAGTAGTGGGAACAGGTGGAACACTGAAGCTTTCTTT
-	-	TRBJ2-5	TRBV5-4	CASSLSYSQETQYF	TGTGCCAGCAGCTTGTCCTACAGCCAAGAGACCCAGTACTTC
-	-	TRBJ2-3	TRBV2	CASSEPGTQYF	TGTGCCAGCAGTGAACCGGGTACGCAGTATTTT
TRBD1	-	TRBJ2-7	TRBV7-8	CASSSIPGTANYEQYF	TGTGCCAGCAGCTCAATCCCGGGGACAGCGAACTACGAGCAGTACTTC
-	-	TRBJ1-2	TRBV4-1	CASSQGSGFYGYTF	TGCGCCAGCAGCCAAGGCTCCGGGTTCTATGGCTACACCTTC
-	-	TRBJ2-7	TRBV28	CASSLLRYEQYF	TGTGCCAGCAGTTTATTACGGTACGAGCAGTACTTC
TRBD2	-	TRBJ2-7	TRBV6-2/TRBV6-3	CASSGLAYEQYF	TGTGCCAGCAGTGGACTAGCATACGAGCAGTACTTC
-	-	TRBJ1-5	TRBV5-6	CASSLIDSPDQPQHF	TGTGCCAGCAGCTTGATTGACAGTCCGGATCAGCCCCAGCATTTT
-	-	TRBJ2-6	TRBV3-1/TRBV3-2	CASTLSGANVLTF	TGTGCCAGCACCCTCTCTGGGGCCAACGTCCTGACTTTC
-	-	TRBJ2-2	TRBV7-3	CASSIQGRGELFF	TGTGCCAGCAGCATACAGGGCCGCGGGGAGCTGTTTTTT
TRBD2	once	TRBJ2-1	TRBV11-2	CASSRERAGGLNEQFF	TGTGCCAGCAGCCGGGAGCGAGCGGGGGGGTTGAATGAGCAGTTCTTC
-	once	TRBJ1-2	TRBV6-6	CASSPQAGSLREYGYTF	TGTGCCAGCAGTCCCCAGGCCGGATCGTTGCGTGAATATGGCTACACCTTC
-	-	TRBJ2-2	TRBV29-1	CSVTVTNTGELFF	TGCAGCGTTACGGTTACGAACACCGGGGAGCTGTTTTTT
TRBD1	-	TRBJ2-6	TRBV18	CASSGYGTGDSGANVLTF	TGTGCCAGCTCAGGGTACGGGACAGGGGACTCCGGGGCCAACGTCCTGACTTTC
TRBD1	-	TRBJ1-6	TRBV5-4	CASSLGGQGLSPLHF	TGTGCCAGCAGCTTGGGGGGACAGGGACTCTCACCCCTCCACTTT
TRBD1	once	TRBJ2-1	TRBV9	CASRGTGRYNEQFF	TGTGCCAGCAGGGGGACAGGGCGGTACAATGAGCAGTTCTTC
-	-	TRBJ2-2	TRBV7-9	CASSFWGHKGGELFF	TGTGCCAGCAGCTTTTGGGGGCATAAAGGCGGGGAGCTGTTTTTT
-	-	TRBJ2-7	TRBV21-1	CASSRVSTEPYEQYF	TGTGCCAGCAGCAGAGTATCGACAGAGCCCTACGAGCAGTACTTC
-	-	TRBJ2-5	TRBV11-3	CASSLDGTPKETQYF	TGTGCCAGCAGCTTAGATGGGACTCCTAAAGAGACCCAGTACTTC
TRBD2	-	TRBJ2-7	TRBV11-2	CASSLTSGSGHEQYF	TGTGCCAGCAGTCTGACTAGCGGGAGCGGGCACGAGCAGTACTTC
-	-	TRBJ2-3	TRBV5-4	CASSRQGLGVNTQYF	TGTGCCAGCAGCCGTCAGGGTTTAGGTGTTAATACGCAGTATTTT
-	once	TRBJ2-3	TRBV7-3	CASSLTPDTQYF	TGTGCCAGCAGCTTAACCCCAGATACGCAGTATTTT
-	many	TRBJ1-6	TRBV4-1	CASSQVVSRNSPLHF	TGCGCCAGCAGCCAAGTCGTGAGTCGCAATTCACCCCTCCACTTT
-	-	TRBJ1-2	TRBV6-6	CASSYSWTNYGYTF	TGTGCCAGCAGTTATTCGTGGACTAACTATGGCTACACCTTC
-	-	TRBJ2-5	TRBV6-2/TRBV6-3	CASSAYRIGETQYF	TGTGCCAGCAGTGCCTACAGGATTGGGGAGACCCAGTACTTC
TRBD2	few	TRBJ2-7	TRBV28	CATMTSRTYEQYF	TGTGCCACCATGACTAGCCGAACCTACGAGCAGTACTTC
-	once	TRBJ1-3	TRBV19	CASSLRPLEGGIGNTIYF	TGTGCCAGTAGCCTCCGACCTTTGGAGGGGGGAATAGGAAACACCATATATTTT
-	few	TRBJ2-1	TRBV6-5	CASSPSGLYNEQFF	TGTGCCAGCAGCCCCAGCGGACTCTACAATGAGCAGTTCTTC
-	-	TRBJ2-3	TRBV9	CASSVGEDTQYF	TGTGCCAGCAGCGTAGGTGAGGATACGCAGTATTTT
-	few	TRBJ1-5	TRBV2	CASRDGTRNQPQHF	TGTGCCAGCCGTGACGGTACGCGCAATCAGCCCCAGCATTTT
-	-	TRBJ2-5	TRBV6-5	CASGPLGRIRETQYF	TGTGCCAGCGGCCCTCTGGGACGGATTCGGGAGACCCAGTACTTC
TRBD2	-	TRBJ2-1	TRBV7-6	CASSLGLAGALQGNEQFF	TGTGCCAGCAGCTTAGGACTAGCGGGGGCCCTGCAAGGCAATGAGCAGTTCTTC
-	-	TRBJ1-6	TRBV7-2	CASSSPGSYNSPLHF	TGTGCCAGCAGCTCTCCAGGGTCCTATAATTCACCCCTCCACTTT
-	once	TRBJ1-1	TRBV5-4	CASSLGGRRETEAFF	TGTGCCAGCAGCTTGGGAGGCCGAAGAGAAACTGAAGCTTTCTTT
TRBD2	-	TRBJ2-7	TRBV5-8	CASSFGLAGGASYEQYF	TGTGCCAGCAGCTTCGGACTAGCGGGAGGGGCCTCCTACGAGCAGTACTTC
-	-	TRBJ1-2	TRBV14	CASSQRLGYGYTF	TGTGCCAGCAGCCAACGCCTAGGCTATGGCTACACCTTC
TRBD2	once	TRBJ2-3	TRBV7-2	CASSFQGLAVQYF	TGTGCCAGCAGCTTCCAGGGACTAGCGGTGCAGTATTTT
TRBD1	-	TRBJ1-2	TRBV6-5	CASSHGTTGGVGYTF	TGTGCCAGCAGTCACGGAACCACAGGGGGCGTTGGCTACACCTTC
-	-	TRBJ1-6	TRBV7-2	CASSDWTDYNSPLHF	TGTGCCAGCAGCGACTGGACAGACTATAATTCACCCCTCCACTTT
-	-	TRBJ2-1	TRBV6-5	CASSYSGRLTYNEQFF	TGTGCCAGCAGTTACTCGGGTCGGCTAACATACAATGAGCAGTTCTTC
-	-	TRBJ1-2	TRBV29-1	CSVGERYGYTF	TGCAGCGTAGGGGAGAGGTATGGCTACACCTTC
-	-	TRBJ1-2	TRBV19	CASSIDPATYGYTF	TGTGCCAGTAGTATAGATCCGGCGACTTATGGCTACACCTTC
-	-	TRBJ1-1	TRBV18	CASSPPGPMNTEAFF	TGTGCCAGCTCACCACCGGGCCCAATGAACACTGAAGCTTTCTTT
TRBD2	-	TRBJ2-5	TRBV6-5	CASSLGLAGKETQYF	TGTGCCAGCAGTTTAGGGCTAGCGGGGAAAGAGACCCAGTACTTC
-	-	TRBJ1-2	TRBV12-3/TRBV12-4	CASNSGFGYTF	TGTGCCAGCAACTCAGGGTTTGGCTACACCTTC
TRBD2	once	TRBJ2-1	TRBV6-6	CASSKPGLAFNNEQFF	TGTGCCAGCAGCAAACCAGGACTAGCGTTTAACAATGAGCAGTTCTTC
TRBD1	-	TRBJ1-1	TRBV6-5	CASRSRQGTRAEAFF	TGTGCCAGCAGAAGCCGACAGGGGACGAGGGCTGAAGCTTTCTTT
-	-	TRBJ1-2	TRBV28	CASSLVRGNYGYTF	TGTGCCAGCAGTTTGGTAAGGGGGAACTATGGCTACACCTTC
-	-	TRBJ2-1	TRBV7-3	CASSFTFISRGNEQFF	TGTGCCAGCAGCTTTACCTTTATAAGCCGGGGGAATGAGCAGTTCTTC